This T cell receptor (beta chain) was sequenced in a study of T cell repertoires in cytomegalovirus infection. For the study at large: CMV epitopes used comprised recently identified HLA-C-restricted ones and well-studied HLA-B-restricted ones. It was the public TCR beta signatures that indicated both CMV infection and matching HLA type.

The CDR3 length is 15 residues. V gave up 3 bases and J gave up 4 bases; unmatched junction bases: 4. Germline CDR1 is MNHEY and CDR2 is SVGAGI. General study points: What dominated the ex vivo response were HLA-C-restricted CMV-specific TCR beta clonotypes. Pooled public TCR beta family frequency picked out CMV carriers with the relevant HLA.

This clonotype has a handful of counts. Its specificity is unknown. TCRdb reprocessed the reads via MiXCR and lists one record per CDR3 protein. The table lists roughly 990,000 distinct CDR3 sequences, around 32% of them singletons. The rearrangement uses TRBV6-5 and TRBJ1-1; 11 nucleotides align to TRBD1. The TCR comes from a human donor in good health (CMV status not recorded). Some clones in this sample may be carry-over from other donors' samples. The source material was cultured CD8+ T cells from PBMCs, sampled from culture after CMV antigen stimulation. CDR3: CASSYYGTGGTEAFF. The DNA for the CDR3 is TGTGCCAGCAGTTATTATGGGACAGGGGGCACTGAAGCTTTCTTT.